These 26 T cell receptor beta chains share one sample of origin, sequenced in a study of CD8 T cells in ankylosing spondylitis. MiXCR, applied by TCRdb to the 5' RACE reads, yields one record per CDR3 protein. Among about 90,000 distinct CDR3 sequences listed, 27% were seen once. Sequencing was carried out using blood, either unsorted or a sorted T cell fraction (not recorded which). The source of these receptors is a male donor with ankylosing spondylitis or in good health (not recorded which).

Remarks on this clonotype: Germline is not matched at one junction end, which may reflect a read error. The gene calls are TRBV24-1 and TRBJ2-2; D is perhaps TRBD1 or TRBD2 (5 bases each). This CDR3 spans 11 amino acids. Germline values: CDR1 KGHDR, CDR2 SFDVKD. The CDR3 bases are TGTGCCACCAGTGATTTCACAGAGGGGTATTTT. Protein: CATSDFTEGYF.

This clonotype was observed many times. This chain uses TRBV2 with TRBJ2-2; D is unclear. Trimming pared 10 bases from V and 0 bases from J, leaving 21 bases between. The CDR3 totals 17 residues. Per germline, CDR1 SNHLY and CDR2 FYNNEI. CDR3 protein: CATSRTYLFSNTGELFF. CDR3 bases: TGTGCCACAAGCCGGACGTACCTTTTCTCGAACACCGGGGAGCTGTTTTTT.

This clonotype was observed at least ten times. The chain recombines TRBV7-2 with TRBJ2-3; D is unclear. Trimming removed 4 bases at V and 2 bases at J, with 13 bases between. The CDR3 is 15 amino acids. Looked up from germline, CDR1 is SGHTA and CDR2 is FQGNSA. In nucleotides, the CDR3 is TGTGCCAGCAGCTGGGGAACGGGTTACACAGATACGCAGTATTTT. It translates to CASSWGTGYTDTQYF.

The chain links TRBV27 to TRBJ1-2; unclear D gene. The CDR3 extends over 18 amino acids. Trimming stripped 3 bases from V and 0 bases from J, with 20 bases between. CDR1 is MNHEY, CDR2 SMNVEV, per germline (reference sequence). The CDR3 sequence is CASSFRGRTGLTNYGYTF. The CDR3 DNA sequence: TGTGCCAGCAGTTTCCGTGGGAGGACCGGGCTCACTAACTATGGCTACACCTTC.

The chain carries TRBV3-1 and TRBJ2-3; TRBD2 aligns across 7 bases. The CDR3 has 15 amino acids. With 4 bases clipped from V and 4 bases from J, the junction kept 8 bases outside the gene matches. CDR1 and CDR2 (germline): LGHDT, YNNKEL (reference sequence). The CDR3, as DNA: TGTGCCAGCAGCCCGGGCTGGGAGGGCTCAGATACGCAGTATTTT. Its translation: CASSPGWEGSDTQYF.

This clonotype was detected a few times. The rearrangement joins TRBV7-8 to TRBJ2-7, with D tentatively TRBD2 (6 bases). CDR1 and CDR2 from the germline V gene are SGHVS and FQNEAQ. This CDR3 region has 14 residues. With 3 bases removed from V and 5 bases from J, the gap between germline ends came to 14 bases. This chain's CDR3 is CASSFGRRVDEQYV. The CDR3 DNA follows: TGTGCCAGCAGCTTTGGAAGGAGGGTGGACGAGCAGTACGTC.

The chain uses TRBV12-3 or TRBV12-4 and TRBJ2-7; TRBD2 aligns across 14 bases. The CDR3 runs to 15 residues. V lost 3 bases, J lost 6 bases, and 4 bases stayed unmatched. The CDR3 DNA sequence: TGTGCCAGCAGTTTGGGGGGGACTAGCGGGAGCGAGCAGTACTTC. As protein: CASSLGGTSGSEQYF.

Ten or more counts support this clonotype. The rearrangement joins TRBV20-1 to TRBJ1-6, with D hard to call. The CDR3 covers 10 residues. The germline V gene encodes CDR1 DFQATT and CDR2 SNEGSKA (reference sequence). V dropped 4 bases and J dropped 13 bases, with 8 bases sitting between them. The DNA of the CDR3 is TGCAGTGCTATGCTTTCCCCCCTCCACTTT. As protein: CSAMLSPLHF.

This clonotype has more than one count but fewer than ten. The rearrangement links TRBV9 to TRBJ2-5, with no clear D. The V end lost 0 bases, the J end lost 7 bases, and 13 bases lay between the germline ends. Germline assignment: CDR1 SGDLS and CDR2 YYNGEE. CDR3 length: 14 amino acids. CDR3 nucleotide sequence: TGTGCCAGCAGCGTAGAGCAGGCGTCCAGGACCCAGTACTTC. Encoded protein: CASSVEQASRTQYF.

This clonotype has more than one count but fewer than ten. The chain uses TRBV28 and TRBJ2-1; D remains unclear. Trimming removed 5 bases at V and 15 bases at J, with 20 bases between. Per germline, CDR1 MDHEN and CDR2 SYDVKM. The CDR3 runs 13 residues. CDR3 sequence: CASSPLPLAKGFF. Written as DNA, the CDR3 is TGTGCCAGCAGTCCTCTCCCCCTGGCCAAGGGGTTCTTC.

V gene TRBV12-3 or TRBV12-4 combines with J gene TRBJ1-5; no definite D call. This CDR3 is 17 amino acids long. Between the trimmed V and J ends, which lost 7 bases and 6 bases, there was a span of 25 bases. Written as DNA, the CDR3 is TGTGCCAGCACCACGCCCATTGACCGGGTGTCGGGTCAGCCCCAGCATTTT. It specifies CASTTPIDRVSGQPQHF.

The sample holds many counts of this clonotype. The chain carries TRBV11-3 and TRBJ1-2; D gene ambiguous. The CDR3 has 16 amino acids. Trimming stripped 3 bases from V and 7 bases from J, with 21 bases between. CDR1 is SGHNT and CDR2 is YENEEA in the germline V gene. In DNA form, the CDR3 reads TGTGCCAGCAGCTTCGAGTCAGGCCGCCGGGGAGGTGGCTACACCTTC. Translated: CASSFESGRRGGGYTF.

This clonotype turned up a few times. V is TRBV3-1 and J is TRBJ2-2; the D is unclear. This CDR3 has 14 amino acids. Trimming shortened V by 1 base and J by 3 bases, and 6 bases separated the two germline ends. CDR1 and CDR2 from the germline V gene are LGHDT and YNNKEL (reference sequence). The DNA for the CDR3 is TGTGCCAGCAGCCAAGTCCGAGACACCGGGGAGCTGTTTTTT. Translating gives CASSQVRDTGELFF.

This clonotype was picked up many times. The chain has TRBV5-1 and TRBJ2-7; D gene ambiguous. The CDR3 has 11 amino acids. The germline gives CDR1 SGHRS, CDR2 YFSETQ. Trimming left V 3 bases short and J 2 bases short, with 3 bases between. The CDR3 DNA reads TGCGCCAGCAGCTCCCCCTACGAGCAGTACTTC. Protein product: CASSSPYEQYF.

This chain connects TRBV7-3 to TRBJ2-3; 8 bases line up with TRBD2. CDR1 and CDR2 (germline): SGHTA, FQGTGA. V trimming: 5 bases; J trimming: 2 bases; junction bases outside the gene matches: 6. The CDR3 consists of 15 residues. In DNA, the CDR3 is TGTGCCAGCAGCCCAAGCGGGAGAGTCACAGATACGCAGTATTTT. Amino acids: CASSPSGRVTDTQYF.

This sequence joins TRBV20-1 and TRBJ2-1; no definite D call. The V end lost 2 bases, the J end lost 4 bases, and 12 bases lay between the germline ends. This CDR3 region has 14 residues. Germline V CDR1 and CDR2: DFQATT, SNEGSKA (reference sequence). CDR3 protein: CSARPNDWYNEQFF. Written as DNA, the CDR3 is TGCAGTGCTAGACCGAACGACTGGTACAATGAGCAGTTCTTC.

The chain recombines TRBV20-1 with TRBJ2-6, with D possibly TRBD2 on 6 matching bases. The CDR3 runs to 15 residues. The V end was cut by 3 bases, the J end by 3 bases, with 12 bases between. The germline V gene has CDR1 DFQATT and CDR2 SNEGSKA (reference sequence). CDR3 nucleotides: TGCAGTGCTAGGGGATCGGGGGTTGGGGCCAACGTCCTGACTTTC. Protein: CSARGSGVGANVLTF.

This chain joins TRBV18 and TRBJ2-2; maybe TRBD1 (5 bases). The V gene's germline CDR1 is KGHSH and CDR2 LQKENI. V shed 1 base and J shed 5 bases, with 17 bases lying between them. CDR3 length: 17 amino acids. CDR3 DNA sequence: TGTGCCAGCTCACCACGACCAGACAGTGGGGCAACCGGGGAGCTGTTTTTT. Translating it yields CASSPRPDSGATGELFF.

Only a few counts were recorded for this clonotype. The CDR3 here is CASSPYEGQETEAFF. CDR3 DNA sequence: TGTGCCAGCTCACCATACGAAGGCCAGGAGACTGAAGCTTTCTTT. The chain links TRBV18 to TRBJ1-1; D gene ambiguous. CDR3 length equals 15 residues. The germline V gene encodes CDR1 KGHSH and CDR2 LQKENI. V lost 2 bases and J lost 5, with 15 bases in between. The entire variable domain, with the rest obtained from reference TRBV18 and TRBJ1-1, is as follows: NAGVMQNPRHLVRRRGQEARLRCSPMKGHSHVYWYRQLPEEGLKFMVYLQKENIIDESGMPKERFSAEFPKEGPSILRIQQVVRGDSAAYFCASSPYEGQETEAFFGQGTRLTVV.

This clonotype was detected ten times or more. V usage is TRBV12-3 or TRBV12-4 and J usage is TRBJ2-7; TRBD2 might be the D (6 bases). V was cut by 6 bases and J by 3 bases, with 12 bases left in between. The CDR3 runs to 13 residues. Here the CDR3 reads CASSPGLSYEQYV. In DNA form, the CDR3 reads TGTGCCAGCAGCCCGGGACTTAGCTACGAGCAGTACGTC.

The genes are TRBV10-3 and TRBJ2-5, with 9 bases that match TRBD1. Germline V CDR1 and CDR2: ENHRY, SYGVKD. The V segment lost 2 bases and the J segment 4 bases; nucleotides outside the gene matches: 2. The CDR3 has 14 residues. This CDR3 is CAISETGGRETQYF. In DNA form, the CDR3 reads TGTGCCATCAGTGAGACAGGGGGCAGAGAGACCCAGTACTTC.

A few counts support this clonotype. The rearrangement uses TRBV7-2 and TRBJ2-4; weak D call: TRBD2 (5 bases). V gave up 1 base and J gave up 5 bases, with 15 bases separating them. The CDR3 sequence is 16 residues long. The germline V gene has CDR1 SGHTA and CDR2 FQGNSA. In nucleotides, the CDR3 is TGTGCCAGCAGCTTAGGGACTTCAAGCCCGCAAAACATTCAGTACTTC. This codes for CASSLGTSSPQNIQYF.

This clonotype has a handful of counts. The chain couples TRBV27 to TRBJ2-1; TRBD2 matches at 8 bases. CDR1 MNHEY and CDR2 SMNVEV come from the germline V gene (reference sequence). V lost 3 bases, J lost 5 bases, and 6 bases stayed unmatched. The CDR3 consists of 15 residues. The CDR3 loop is CASSFLAGENNEQFF. CDR3 sequence (DNA): TGTGCCAGCAGTTTCCTAGCGGGTGAAAACAATGAGCAGTTCTTC.

This clonotype appeared a few times. The J gene is TRBJ1-5, the V gene TRBV20-1; possible D gene TRBD1, 5 bases. Germline V gene sequence: CDR1 DFQATT, CDR2 SNEGSKA (reference sequence). The V gene lost 6 bases and the J gene lost 7 bases, with 16 bases spanning the gap. This CDR3 is built from 13 residues. The CDR3 DNA follows: TGCAGTGCGGCGAAGGGGCTCGGACAGCCCCAGCATTTT. It is translated as CSAAKGLGQPQHF.

V usage is TRBV5-1 and J usage is TRBJ2-1, with 8 positions matching TRBD1. Germline loops: CDR1 SGHRS, CDR2 YFSETQ. The CDR3 loop spans 16 amino acids. Germline trimming cut 0 bases from V and 1 base from J; bases unmatched to any gene: 3. In DNA, the CDR3 is TGCGCCAGCAGCTTGGGGACAGGGAGATCCTACAATGAGCAGTTCTTC. This encodes CASSLGTGRSYNEQFF.

This clonotype was detected a few times. The chain is built from TRBV3-1 and TRBJ2-3, with D hard to call. Germline V gives CDR1 LGHDT, CDR2 YNNKEL (reference sequence). V was trimmed by 0 bases and J by 6 bases, leaving 16 bases between them. The CDR3 is made up of 16 amino acids. The CDR3 DNA is TGTGCCAGCAGCCAAGATCGAGGTTATGGGCGGGATACGCAGTATTTT. Protein: CASSQDRGYGRDTQYF.